Sequencing of this T cell receptor (beta chain) was carried out in a study of T cell responses to AZD1222 COVID-19 vaccine. The method was immunoSEQ multiplex PCR; TCRdb's version includes in-frame clones alone and lacks a portion of them. Of approximately 99,000 clones in the sample, about 85% are singletons; the top ten hold approximately 2.9%. CDR3 length equals 11 residues. The germline V and J ends were trimmed by 2 bases and 6 bases, with 3 bases remaining between them. Germline V gene lookup returns CDR1 MNHNS and CDR2 SASEGT. The sample in question was peripheral blood, obtained on day 0 of AZD1222 vaccination. The chain recombines TRBV6-1 with TRBJ2-3; D gene unclear. The clonotype comes from an adult in good health. The CDR3 bases are TGTGCCAGCAGTGAACGGGATACGCAGTATTTT. Amino acids: CASSERDTQYF.